Shown below are 3 T cell receptor beta chains from a single sample sequenced in a study of T cells after posttransplantation cyclophosphamide. A marrow graft followed busulfan-fludarabine conditioning, with cyclophosphamide on days +3 and +4. Clones were read by immunoSEQ multiplex PCR, and TCRdb kept only the in-frame ones, dropping some. Among about 15,000 clones listed, approximately 90% were seen once. The specimen comprised CD4+ T cells sorted from blood, sampled after allogeneic stem cell transplant with posttransplant cyclophosphamide. The source is a male patient in his sixties who received an allogeneic stem cell transplant from a related donor and was CMV-positive. Certain T cells may be donor cells from the graft.

This chain joins TRBV5-8 and TRBJ1-2; 8 bases fit TRBD1. The CDR3 covers 12 residues. Germline trimming cut 4 bases from V and 6 bases from J; bases unmatched to any gene: 2. The germline V gene encodes CDR1 SGHTS and CDR2 YDEGEE. The CDR3 nucleotides are TGTGCCAGCAGCGCGACAGGGGATGGCTACACCTTC. It is translated as CASSATGDGYTF.

V gene TRBV18 combines with J gene TRBJ2-1; 7 bases match TRBD2. CDR1 and CDR2 from the germline V gene are KGHSH and LQKENI. The CDR3 extends over 15 amino acids. V was clipped by 1 base and J by 5 bases; unmatched bases: 5. The chain's CDR3 is CASSPLAGENNEQFF. CDR3 nucleotides: TGTGCCAGCTCACCACTCGCGGGGGAGAACAATGAGCAGTTCTTC. The complete variable domain, with remaining parts taken from reference TRBV18 and TRBJ2-1, reads NAGVMQNPRHLVRRRGQEARLRCSPMKGHSHVYWYRQLPEEGLKFMVYLQKENIIDESGMPKERFSAEFPKEGPSILRIQQVVRGDSAAYFCASSPLAGENNEQFFGPGTRLTVL.

The chain carries TRBV7-9 and TRBJ1-2; TRBD1 is a possible D gene (5 bases). There are 15 residues in the CDR3. Germline CDR1 is SEHNR and CDR2 is FQNEAQ (reference sequence). The V end lost 1 base, the J end lost 0 bases, and 9 bases lay between the germline ends. The CDR3 region has the DNA TGTGCCAGCAGCTTAGAGGGGTCCTCTAACTATGGCTACACCTTC. This gives the protein CASSLEGSSNYGYTF.